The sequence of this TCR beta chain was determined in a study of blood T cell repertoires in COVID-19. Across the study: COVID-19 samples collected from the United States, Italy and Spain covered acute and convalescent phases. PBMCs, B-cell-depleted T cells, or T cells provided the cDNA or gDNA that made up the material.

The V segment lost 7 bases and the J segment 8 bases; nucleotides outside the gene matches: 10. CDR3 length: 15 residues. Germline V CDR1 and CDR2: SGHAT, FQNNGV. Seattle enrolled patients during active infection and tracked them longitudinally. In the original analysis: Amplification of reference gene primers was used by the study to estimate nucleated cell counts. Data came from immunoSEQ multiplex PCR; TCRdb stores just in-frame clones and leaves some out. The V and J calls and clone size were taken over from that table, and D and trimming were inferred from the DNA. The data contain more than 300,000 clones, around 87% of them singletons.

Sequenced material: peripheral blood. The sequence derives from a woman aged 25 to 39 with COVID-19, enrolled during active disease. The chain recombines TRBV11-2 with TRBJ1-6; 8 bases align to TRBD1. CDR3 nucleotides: TGTGCCAGCACCCTTCAGCAGGGGGCGGATTCACCCCTCCACTTT. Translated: CASTLQQGADSPLHF. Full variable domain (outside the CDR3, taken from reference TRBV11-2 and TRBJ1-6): EAGVAQSPRYKIIEKRQSVAFWCNPISGHATLYWYQQILGQGPKLLIQFQNNGVVDDSQLPKDRFSAERLKGVDSTLKIQPAKLEDSAVYLCASTLQQGADSPLHFGNGTRLTVT.